This paragraph reports one T cell receptor (beta chain). In the original processing: Reference gene primer amplification yielded estimated nucleated cell counts. Profiling relied on immunoSEQ multiplex PCR, and the TCRdb table lists in-frame clones only, not all of them. D and trimming come from the DNA, and the V and J calls and clone size come from that table. The table has 200,000 to 250,000 clones, 75% to 90% seen once. Germline CDR1 and CDR2: LGHDT and YNNKEL (reference sequence). Deletions cut 4 bases from V and 1 base from J, with 10 bases between. The CDR3 has 14 amino acids. This sample stems from a study of blood T cell repertoires in COVID-19.

The clonotype originates from a woman aged 40 to 50 with acute COVID-19. Sequenced input: PBMCs or T cells enriched from blood (not recorded which). This rearrangement joins TRBV3-1 (or the pseudogene TRBV3-2) to TRBJ1-1; unclear D gene. CDR3 sequence reads: CASSPNAENTEAFF. DNA for the CDR3: TGTGCCAGCAGCCCCAACGCAGAGAACACTGAAGCTTTCTTT.